Each of the 20 T cell receptor beta chains below was sequenced from the same sample in a study of Ad26.COV2.S vaccination and SARS-CoV-2 variants. Described treatment: around 19 received Ad26.COV2.S at low or high dose, single or two shots; 5 received placebo; per-sample allocation not given. Vaccine and placebo recipients were sampled on day 63 after the first injection. The method was immunoSEQ multiplex PCR; TCRdb's version includes in-frame clones alone and lacks a portion of them. The table includes about 420,000 clones, approximately 88% detected once. The sequencing here drew on peripheral blood, taken in a trial of Ad26.COV2.S vaccine versus placebo. These receptors were obtained from a person between 18 and 65 years old who received the Ad26.COV2.S COVID-19 vaccine or a placebo.

In nucleotides, the CDR3 is TGTGCCAGTAGCCTACAGGGAAACACTGAAGCTTTCTTT. It codes for CASSLQGNTEAFF. The V call is TRBV19, the J call TRBJ1-1; D may be TRBD1 (6 bases). The V end lost 6 bases, the J end lost 2 bases, and 10 bases lay between the germline ends. From germline, CDR1 is LNHDA and CDR2 SQIVND (reference sequence). This CDR3 is 13 amino acids long.

The chain employs TRBV9 and TRBJ2-5; a possible D gene is TRBD1 (6 bases). V lost 3 bases, J lost 2 bases, and 20 bases lay in between. Germline assignment: CDR1 SGDLS and CDR2 YYNGEE. This CDR3 contains 17 residues. The chain's CDR3 is CASSARAGRGKQETQYF. Written as DNA, the CDR3 is TGTGCCAGCAGCGCAAGGGCGGGCAGGGGAAAGCAAGAGACCCAGTACTTC. Combining the CDR3 with reference TRBV9 and TRBJ2-5 gives the whole variable domain DSGVTQTPKHLITATGQRVTLRCSPRSGDLSVYWYQQSLDQGLQFLIQYYNGEERAKGNILERFSAQQFPDLHSELNLSSLELGDSALYFCASSARAGRGKQETQYFGPGTRLLVL.

This clone has a single count. The CDR3 loop is CAIRQPGLAVEQYF. CDR3 coding DNA: TGTGCCATCAGGCAACCGGGACTAGCGGTCGAGCAGTACTTC. The chain combines TRBV10-3 with TRBJ2-7; 11 nucleotides align to TRBD2. The CDR3 extends over 14 amino acids. V was pared by 6 bases and J by 6 bases, with 7 bases of the junction left unmatched. Germline-derived CDR1 and CDR2 are ENHRY and SYGVKD.

This clone was seen more than once but under ten times. This chain joins TRBV27 and TRBJ2-7; a weak D match, TRBD2 (6 bases). CDR1 is MNHEY and CDR2 is SMNVEV in the germline V gene (reference sequence). The CDR3 has 14 residues. Trimming shortened V by 5 bases and J by 4 bases, and 15 bases separated the two germline ends. The CDR3 sequence is CASSPRGSGYEQYF. CDR3 coding DNA: TGTGCCAGCAGTCCGCGGGGTAGCGGATACGAGCAGTACTTC.

The chain carries TRBV6-2 or TRBV6-3 and TRBJ1-2; D unclear. The germline gives CDR1 MNHEY, CDR2 SVGEGT. This CDR3 spans 16 amino acids. The V end lost 6 bases, the J end lost 1 base, and 18 bases lay between the germline ends. CDR3 in amino acids: CASSHLPNDGNYGYTF. CDR3 in DNA: TGTGCCAGCAGCCACCTCCCTAACGACGGTAACTATGGCTACACCTTC.

V usage is TRBV9 and J usage is TRBJ1-3; 8 bases align to TRBD1. The J segment lost 2 bases and the V segment lost 1 base, leaving 5 bases of the junction unmatched. This CDR3 has 16 amino acids. Germline CDR1 and CDR2: SGDLS and YYNGEE. The CDR3 DNA is TGTGCCAGCAGCGTAAGCCAGGGGGCTACTGGAAACACCATATATTTT. This codes for CASSVSQGATGNTIYF.

The chain couples TRBV7-2 to TRBJ2-3, with 14 nucleotides matching TRBD2. The CDR3 consists of 19 residues. V trimming: 1 base; J trimming: 4 bases; junction bases outside the gene matches: 10. CDR1 is SGHTA and CDR2 is FQGNSA in the germline V gene. CDR3 in DNA: TGTGCCAGCAGCTTAGGGCGGAGACTAGCGGGGGGGCGTTCAGATACGCAGTATTTT. This gives the protein CASSLGRRLAGGRSDTQYF.

This clone appeared a few times. This chain connects TRBV5-1 to TRBJ1-2; maybe TRBD1 (5 bases). The length of the CDR3 is 14 residues. In germline, CDR1 is SGHRS, CDR2 YFSETQ. V was pared by 5 bases and J by 6 bases, with 17 bases between. In DNA, the CDR3 is TGCGCCAGCAGGGATGTTCGGGGGTACGATGGCTACACCTTC. As protein: CASRDVRGYDGYTF. The complete variable domain, with remaining parts taken from reference TRBV5-1 and TRBJ1-2, reads KAGVTQTPRYLIKTRGQQVTLSCSPISGHRSVSWYQQTPGQGLQFLFEYFSETQRNKGNFPGRFSGRQFSNSRSEMNVSTLELGDSALYLCASRDVRGYDGYTFGSGTRLTVV.

The chain combines TRBV18 with TRBJ1-1; no reliable D call. Trimming left V 1 base short and J 1 base short, with 10 bases between. CDR1 and CDR2 (germline): KGHSH, LQKENI. This CDR3 contains 15 residues. The CDR3 DNA follows: TGTGCCAGCTCACCACTGGTCTCTAGGAACACTGAAGCTTTCTTT. It translates to CASSPLVSRNTEAFF.

The V call is TRBV19, the J call TRBJ2-7, with 8 positions matching TRBD2. The CDR3 loop spans 14 amino acids. V dropped 5 bases and J dropped 6; count of bases not matched to a gene: 9. Germline-derived CDR1 and CDR2 are LNHDA and SQIVND (reference sequence). The chain's CDR3 is CASSWASGQSEQYF. The CDR3 DNA sequence: TGTGCCAGTAGTTGGGCTAGCGGGCAGAGCGAGCAGTACTTC.

CDR3 protein: CAISTSNYEQYF. The CDR3 DNA reads as TGTGCCATCAGTACCTCAAACTACGAGCAGTACTTC. The chain carries TRBV10-3 and TRBJ2-7; D gene unclear. This CDR3 spans 12 amino acids. The germline V and J ends were trimmed by 5 bases and 3 bases, with 8 bases remaining between them. The germline CDR1 and CDR2 sequences are ENHRY and SYGVKD.

The chain is built from TRBV7-7 and TRBJ2-7, with 9 positions matching TRBD2. V shed 5 bases and J 7 bases; nucleotides not matched to a gene: 12. Germline CDR1 SSHAT, CDR2 FNYEAQ (reference sequence). This CDR3 region has 15 residues. The CDR3 protein is CASSQNSGGLEEQYF. The CDR3 coding sequence is TGTGCCAGCAGCCAAAATAGCGGGGGACTGGAGGAGCAGTACTTC.

The chain has TRBV5-1 and TRBJ2-5; D is uncertain. There are 15 residues in the CDR3. CDR1 is SGHRS, CDR2 YFSETQ, per germline. V lost 6 bases and J 5 bases, leaving 20 bases between the germline ends. CDR3 in DNA: TGCGCCAGCACAAGGGCACAAAGCCTGGGGGAGACCCAGTACTTC. It encodes CASTRAQSLGETQYF.

CDR3 bases: TGCGCCAGCAGCCAAGGGGCTAGCGGGGGCCCCTACAATGAGCAGTTCTTC. Translating gives CASSQGASGGPYNEQFF. J is TRBJ2-1 and V is TRBV4-1; TRBD2 agrees at 10 bases. V lost 1 base to trimming and J lost 2 bases; unmatched junction nucleotides: 5. In germline, CDR1 is MGHRA, CDR2 YSYEKL. This CDR3 has 17 amino acids.

This chain connects TRBV5-1 to TRBJ1-4; 7 nucleotides agree with TRBD1. CDR1 and CDR2 (germline): SGHRS, YFSETQ. This CDR3 contains 14 residues. J gave up 10 bases and V 4 bases, and 10 bases lay outside the gene matches. CDR3 region: CASSGDSEYGKLFF. The CDR3, as DNA: TGCGCCAGCAGCGGGGACAGTGAGTATGGAAAACTGTTTTTT.

The genes are TRBV9 and TRBJ2-5; no definite D call. The CDR3 contains 14 residues. Germline V gene data show CDR1 as SGDLS and CDR2 as YYNGEE. Trimming took 0 bases from V and 2 from J, leaving 8 bases between them. CDR3 coding DNA: TGTGCCAGCAGCGTAGCGGCCAGACAAGAGACCCAGTACTTC. It encodes CASSVAARQETQYF.

This sequence joins TRBV18 and TRBJ2-7; the match to TRBD1 covers 8 bases. V dropped 2 bases and J dropped 6; count of bases not matched to a gene: 6. The CDR3 is 14 amino acids. CDR1 and CDR2 from the germline V gene are KGHSH and LQKENI. The CDR3 loop is CASSPGQGRAEQYF. The CDR3 DNA reads as TGTGCCAGCTCACCAGGACAGGGAAGAGCCGAGCAGTACTTC. Supplemented by reference TRBV18 and TRBJ2-7, the full variable domain reads NAGVMQNPRHLVRRRGQEARLRCSPMKGHSHVYWYRQLPEEGLKFMVYLQKENIIDESGMPKERFSAEFPKEGPSILRIQQVVRGDSAAYFCASSPGQGRAEQYFGPGTRLTVT.

This clone was detected once. V and J are TRBV12-3 or TRBV12-4 and TRBJ2-7, with no clear D. Trimming shortened V by 0 bases and J by 2 bases, and 5 bases separated the two germline ends. CDR3 length equals 13 residues. The CDR3 bases are TGTGCCAGCAGTTTAGCGGGAACCTACGAGCAGTACTTC. Its protein is CASSLAGTYEQYF.

This clone was counted only a few times. V usage is TRBV28 and J usage is TRBJ1-6; D may be TRBD1 (6 bases). This CDR3 has 12 amino acids. Trimming left V 5 bases short and J 13 bases short, with 12 bases between. The germline gives CDR1 MDHEN, CDR2 SYDVKM. The CDR3 DNA sequence: TGTGCCAGCAGTGGACAGTCCCGGCCCCTCCACTTT. Its translation is CASSGQSRPLHF. Using reference TRBV28 and TRBJ1-6 for the parts outside the CDR3, the full variable domain is DVKVTQSSRYLVKRTGEKVFLECVQDMDHENMFWYRQDPGLGLRLIYFSYDVKMKEKGDIPEGYSVSREKKERFSLILESASTNQTSMYLCASSGQSRPLHFGNGTRLTVT.

This clone came up once. V is TRBV7-3 and J is TRBJ2-4; D is undetermined. Germline values: CDR1 SGHTA, CDR2 FQGTGA. The CDR3 has 13 amino acids. The V gene lost 1 base and the J gene lost 10 bases, with 11 bases spanning the gap. The DNA for the CDR3 is TGTGCCAGCAGCTTAAACCCGGAAGGGATTCAGTACTTC. Translated: CASSLNPEGIQYF. Looking up the rest from reference TRBV7-3 and TRBJ2-4 gives the full variable domain: GAGVSQTPSNKVTEKGKYVELRCDPISGHTALYWYRQSLGQGPEFLIYFQGTGAADDSGLPNDRFFAVRPEGSVSTLKIQRTERGDSAVYLCASSLNPEGIQYFGAGTRLSVL.